The 29 T cell receptor beta chains presented below share a single source sample, sequenced in a study of blood T cell repertoires in COVID-19 (TCRdb year 2020). The method was the immunoSEQ multiplex PCR assay. TCRdb carries this immuneACCESS record with in-frame sequences only. Its versions omit some clonotypes, under half of them owing to an unresolved V gene in the studies checked, with the rest unexplained. For this sample the table gives about 200,000 clones, of which roughly 87% were detected only once. Roughly 2% of the sample comes from the top ten. Input material: peripheral blood. The receptor source for this set is a man aged 40-50 years with active or convalescent COVID-19.

This chain joins TRBV7-3 and TRBJ1-4, with D perhaps TRBD1 (6 bases). The CDR3 covers 15 residues. The germline gives CDR1 SGHTA, CDR2 FQGTGA. Trimming took off 5 bases at V and 8 bases at J, with 18 bases between the two ends. This CDR3 is CASSPQQGLGEKLFF. CDR3 in DNA: TGTGCCAGCAGCCCTCAACAGGGTCTAGGCGAAAAACTGTTTTTT.

A note on this clone: The junction departs from germline at one end; a sequencing error may be responsible. The gene calls are TRBV7-7 and TRBJ2-1; 8 bases line up with TRBD2. This CDR3 spans 16 amino acids. Germline V gives CDR1 SSHAT, CDR2 FNYEAQ (reference sequence). Written as DNA, the CDR3 is TGTGCTAGCAGCTTAGCGGGTAGCGGGGTATACAATGAGCAGTTCTTC. Translation gives CASSLAGSGVYNEQFF.

The chain is built from TRBV6-6 and TRBJ2-3; 9 bases match TRBD2. Trimming cost V 4 bases and J 5 bases; bases outside gene matches: 7. This CDR3 has 15 residues. Looked up from germline, CDR1 is MNHNY and CDR2 is SVGAGI (reference sequence). CDR3 sequence (DNA): TGTGCCAGCAGTTCGACTAGCGGAGTGATAGATACGCAGTATTTT. Translated: CASSSTSGVIDTQYF.

The gene calls are TRBV27 and TRBJ1-5; no reliable D call. Per the germline V gene, CDR1 is MNHEY and CDR2 is SMNVEV (reference sequence). This CDR3 has 15 amino acids. V lost 6 bases and J 1 base, leaving 13 bases between the germline ends. Here the CDR3 reads CASSPAGRSNQPQHF. The CDR3, as DNA: TGTGCCAGCAGCCCGGCGGGTCGGAGCAATCAGCCCCAGCATTTT.

The chain recombines TRBV4-1 with TRBJ1-2; the D gene is possibly TRBD1 (6 bases). This CDR3 region has 15 residues. The V end lost 3 bases, the J end lost 2 bases, and 13 bases lay between the germline ends. CDR1 and CDR2 (germline): MGHRA, YSYEKL. The CDR3 region is CASSHPGTTNYGYTF. CDR3 bases: TGCGCCAGCAGCCATCCCGGGACAACGAACTATGGCTACACCTTC.

CDR3 sequence: CASSPLDRGTSSPQHF. The DNA of the CDR3 is TGCGCCAGCAGCCCCTTGGACAGGGGGACCTCTTCGCCCCAGCATTTT. The genes are TRBV10-2 and TRBJ1-5; 10 bases match TRBD1. With V trimmed by 6 bases and J by 9 bases, 14 bases remained unmatched. This CDR3 is 16 amino acids long. CDR1 and CDR2 (germline): WSHSY, SAAADI.

The rearrangement joins TRBV5-1 to TRBJ2-1; 8 positions agree with TRBD1. The V gene end was trimmed by 0 bases and the J gene end by 3 bases; junction bases not matched to a gene: 5. The germline V gene has CDR1 SGHRS and CDR2 YFSETQ. The CDR3 is 16 amino acids. This CDR3 is CASSLDGDRRYNEQFF. In DNA, the CDR3 is TGCGCCAGCAGCTTGGATGGGGACAGGCGCTACAATGAGCAGTTCTTC.

The chain joins TRBV10-3 to TRBJ1-2, with D maybe TRBD1 (5 bases). The V gene's germline CDR1 is ENHRY and CDR2 SYGVKD. The CDR3 contains 13 residues. Trimming cost V 2 bases and J 8 bases, with 12 bases left between them. The CDR3 loop reads CAISETGPLGYTF. The CDR3 nucleotides read TGTGCCATCAGTGAGACAGGTCCCCTAGGCTACACCTTC.

In nucleotides, the CDR3 is TGTGCCAGCAGTTTTAATTTCAACACTGAAGCTTTCTTT. Translating gives CASSFNFNTEAFF. V gene TRBV28 combines with J gene TRBJ1-1; no reliable D call. Trimming cost V 3 bases and J 2 bases, with 7 bases left between them. CDR1 is MDHEN and CDR2 is SYDVKM in the germline V gene. The length of the CDR3 is 13 residues.

This clone has just a few counts. V usage is TRBV7-9 and J usage is TRBJ1-3; no reliable D call. This CDR3 is built from 12 residues. Germline values: CDR1 SEHNR, CDR2 FQNEAQ (reference sequence). V was shortened by 8 bases and J by 4 bases, with 9 bases between the two germline ends. This CDR3 is CASRGLGNTIYF. CDR3 sequence (DNA): TGTGCCAGCCGGGGTTTAGGAAACACCATATATTTT.

The rearrangement joins TRBV10-3 to TRBJ2-2, with D possibly matching TRBD1 (5 bases). CDR1 is ENHRY, CDR2 SYGVKD, per germline. CDR3 size: 15 residues. The V and J ends lost 3 bases and 4 bases respectively, with 12 bases between them. CDR3 bases: TGTGCCATCAGTGATATAGGGGAAGGCACCGGGGAGCTGTTTTTT. Encoded protein: CAISDIGEGTGELFF.

The genes are TRBV25-1 and TRBJ1-2, with TRBD1 identical over 9 bases. Trimming at V came to 9 bases and at J to 5 bases, leaving 10 bases not matched to a gene. The CDR3 consists of 14 residues. Germline CDR1 and CDR2: MGHDK and SYGVNS. CDR3 region: CASYGQGPSYGYTF. The CDR3 nucleotides are TGTGCCAGTTACGGACAGGGGCCGTCGTATGGCTACACCTTC.

CDR3 in DNA: TGTGCCAGCAGCGAACTAGCGGGAGACTACAATGAGCAGTTCTTC. As protein: CASSELAGDYNEQFF. The V and J genes are TRBV6-4 and TRBJ2-1, with 11 positions matching TRBD2. Germline V gives CDR1 MRHNA, CDR2 SNTAGT. The CDR3 runs to 15 residues. V lost 6 bases, J lost 3 bases, and 4 bases stayed unmatched.

The chain joins TRBV2 to TRBJ1-2, with TRBD1 identical over 10 bases. The CDR3 length is 14 residues. The V gene end was trimmed by 6 bases and the J gene end by 5 bases; junction bases not matched to a gene: 6. The germline gives CDR1 SNHLY, CDR2 FYNNEI. CDR3 sequence: CASRGDRGTYGYTF. CDR3 in DNA: TGTGCCAGCAGGGGGGACAGGGGCACGTATGGCTACACCTTC.

The chain joins TRBV5-1 to TRBJ2-7; 7 bases align to TRBD2. Germline assignment: CDR1 SGHRS and CDR2 YFSETQ. The CDR3 is 14 residues long. V shed 3 bases, J shed 6 bases, and the junction held 9 bases outside the gene matches. CDR3 sequence reads: CASSSGGREGEQYF. CDR3 DNA sequence: TGCGCCAGCAGCTCTGGGGGGAGGGAAGGCGAGCAGTACTTC.

The sample holds one count of this clone. The chain links TRBV5-1 to TRBJ2-2; 10 bases align to TRBD2. The CDR3 extends over 15 amino acids. Germline V gene sequence: CDR1 SGHRS, CDR2 YFSETQ. V trimming: 1 base; J trimming: 5 bases; junction bases outside the gene matches: 2. The CDR3: CASSLLSGGTGELFF. The CDR3 bases are TGCGCCAGCAGCTTGCTTAGCGGGGGGACCGGGGAGCTGTTTTTT.

This clone turned up a few times. In the same sample, other DNA sequences code for this CDR3. The chain is built from TRBV7-9 and TRBJ1-1; the D is unclear. CDR1 is SEHNR and CDR2 is FQNEAQ in the germline V gene (reference sequence). V was cut by 6 bases and J by 5 bases, with 7 bases left in between. The CDR3 contains 11 residues. The CDR3 is CASSPGTEAFF. The CDR3 DNA reads as TGTGCCAGCAGTCCCGGGACTGAAGCTTTCTTT. The entire variable domain, with the rest obtained from reference TRBV7-9 and TRBJ1-1, is as follows: DTGVSQNPRHKITKRGQNVTFRCDPISEHNRLYWYRQTLGQGPEFLTYFQNEAQLEKSRLLSDRFSAERPKGSFSTLEIQRTEQGDSAMYLCASSPGTEAFFGQGTRLTVV.

This clone was picked up one time. The V call is TRBV7-6, the J call TRBJ1-1; perhaps TRBD1 as D (6 bases). This CDR3 spans 13 amino acids. The germline gives CDR1 SGHVS, CDR2 FNYEAQ. Trimming removed 3 bases from V and 4 bases from J, with 9 bases in between. CDR3 bases: TGTGCCAGCAGCTTTAGGGGGGGCACTGAAGCTTTCTTT. It translates to CASSFRGGTEAFF.

The genes are TRBV28 and TRBJ1-1, with 7 bases that match TRBD1. The CDR3 runs to 12 residues. Germline lookup yields CDR1 MDHEN and CDR2 SYDVKM. The V gene end was trimmed by 8 bases and the J gene end by 6 bases; junction bases not matched to a gene: 6. CDR3 bases: TGTGCCAGCTCCGAGGGGGCCTCTGAAGCTTTCTTT. Protein sequence: CASSEGASEAFF.

Here the CDR3 reads CASGRGTEAFF. CDR3 DNA: TGTGCCAGCGGTAGGGGAACTGAAGCTTTCTTT. This chain links TRBV2 with TRBJ1-1, with a weak D call TRBD1 (5 bases). Trimming stripped 8 bases from V and 5 bases from J, with 9 bases between. The CDR3 covers 11 residues. CDR1 is SNHLY and CDR2 is FYNNEI in the germline V gene.

The gene calls are TRBV3-1 (or the pseudogene TRBV3-2) and TRBJ1-1, with TRBD1 identical over 7 bases. CDR3 length: 15 residues. V lost 3 bases to trimming and J lost 9 bases; unmatched junction nucleotides: 13. CDR1 and CDR2 from the germline V gene are LGHDT and YNNKEL (reference sequence). The CDR3 here is CASSQEPGQSYKAFF. The CDR3 nucleotides are TGTGCCAGCAGCCAGGAACCGGGACAGTCTTATAAAGCTTTCTTT.

The rearrangement joins TRBV2 to TRBJ2-5; 8 nucleotides align to TRBD2. The germline gives CDR1 SNHLY, CDR2 FYNNEI. The CDR3 extends over 14 amino acids. The V and J ends lost 5 bases and 5 bases, in that order; junction bases with no gene match: 7. The CDR3 loop is CASSSGSTRETQYF. CDR3 DNA: TGTGCCAGCAGTAGCGGGAGTACGCGGGAGACCCAGTACTTC.

This clone came up a few times. This chain connects TRBV9 to TRBJ2-7; TRBD1 matches at 7 bases. Per the germline V gene, CDR1 is SGDLS and CDR2 is YYNGEE. CDR3 length: 12 residues. V lost 3 bases and J lost 7; bases outside the gene matches: 4. CDR3 amino acids: CASSDRGGEQYF. CDR3 sequence (DNA): TGTGCCAGCAGCGACAGGGGTGGGGAGCAGTACTTC.

The genes are TRBV28 and TRBJ1-2, with TRBD1 matching over 9 bases. This CDR3 contains 15 residues. V was pared by 5 bases and J by 4 bases, with 8 bases of the junction left unmatched. Germline V gene sequence: CDR1 MDHEN, CDR2 SYDVKM. The CDR3 protein is CASSPDRGGFYGYTF. The CDR3, as DNA: TGTGCCAGCAGTCCCGACAGGGGGGGATTCTATGGCTACACCTTC.

This clone occurred once. This sequence joins TRBV30 and TRBJ1-5; the match to TRBD1 covers 8 bases. The germline V gene has CDR1 GTSNPN and CDR2 SVGIG (reference sequence). V dropped 0 bases and J dropped 2; count of bases not matched to a gene: 21. The CDR3 extends over 21 amino acids. CDR3 loop: CAWSVLYSRTGGTIRNQPQHF. The CDR3 DNA reads TGTGCCTGGAGTGTCCTCTACTCGCGTACAGGGGGAACGATTCGCAATCAGCCCCAGCATTTT.

The genes are TRBV24-1 and TRBJ2-7, with 9 bases that match TRBD1. Germline trimming cut 9 bases from V and 6 bases from J; bases unmatched to any gene: 14. There are 15 residues in the CDR3. CDR1 and CDR2 from the germline V gene are KGHDR and SFDVKD. Here the CDR3 DNA reads TGTGCCACCCCAGCGGCGACAGGGGGTTCTCGCGAGCAGTACTTC. This codes for CATPAATGGSREQYF.

The CDR3 here is CASSAQQGDYGYTF. CDR3 coding DNA: TGTGCCAGCAGTGCACAACAGGGGGACTATGGCTACACCTTC. The rearrangement joins TRBV2 to TRBJ1-2; 8 nucleotides match TRBD1. The CDR3 length is 14 residues. Germline values: CDR1 SNHLY, CDR2 FYNNEI. The J segment lost 3 bases and the V segment lost 4 bases, leaving 4 bases of the junction unmatched. Full variable domain (rest looked up from reference TRBV2 and TRBJ1-2): EPEVTQTPSHQVTQMGQEVILRCVPISNHLYFYWYRQILGQKVEFLVSFYNNEISEKSEIFDDQFSVERPDGSNFTLKIRSTKLEDSAMYFCASSAQQGDYGYTFGSGTRLTVV.

The CDR3 DNA reads TGTGCCAGCAGCAATTGGAGCCGTGGTACTGAAGCTTTCTTT. This gives the protein CASSNWSRGTEAFF. This chain uses TRBV21-1 with TRBJ1-1. TRBV21-1 is a listed pseudogene. There are 14 residues in the CDR3.

There are a few counts of this clone. This chain links TRBV7-3 with TRBJ1-1; D remains ambiguous. V lost 8 bases to trimming and J lost 1 base, with 8 bases between them. This CDR3 is 12 amino acids long. Germline values: CDR1 SGHTA, CDR2 FQGTGA. Here the CDR3 reads CASGGKNTEAFF. In DNA form, the CDR3 reads TGTGCCAGCGGCGGGAAGAACACTGAAGCTTTCTTT.